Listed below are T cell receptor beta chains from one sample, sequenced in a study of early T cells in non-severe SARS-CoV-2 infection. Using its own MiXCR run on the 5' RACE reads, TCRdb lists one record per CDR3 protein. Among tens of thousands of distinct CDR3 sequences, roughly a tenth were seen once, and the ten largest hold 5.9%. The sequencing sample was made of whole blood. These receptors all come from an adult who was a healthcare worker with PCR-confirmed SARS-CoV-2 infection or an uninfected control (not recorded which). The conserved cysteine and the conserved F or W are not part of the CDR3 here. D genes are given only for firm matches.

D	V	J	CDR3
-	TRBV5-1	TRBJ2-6	ASSLEVPGANVLT
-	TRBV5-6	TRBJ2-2	ASSPTWGDIITGELF
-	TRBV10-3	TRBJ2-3	AISDLSDTQY
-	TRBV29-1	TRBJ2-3	SVTPMSDTQY
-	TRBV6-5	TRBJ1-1	ASSIRQKNTEAF
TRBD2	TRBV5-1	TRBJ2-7	ASSSLAGGGEQY
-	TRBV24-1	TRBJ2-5	ATSVPGAQETQY
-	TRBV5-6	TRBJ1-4	ASSLVGRREKLF
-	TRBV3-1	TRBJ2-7	ASSQIRRAREQY
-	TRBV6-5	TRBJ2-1	ASGAAYNEQF
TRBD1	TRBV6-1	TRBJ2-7	ASSAGGREQY
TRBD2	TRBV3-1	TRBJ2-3	ASRRGLAGTYTDTQY
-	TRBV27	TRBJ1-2	ASSFSGGRGSNGYT
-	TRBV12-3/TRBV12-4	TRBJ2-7	ASSFGKWGAFYEQY
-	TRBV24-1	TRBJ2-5	ATSDLDRLQETQY
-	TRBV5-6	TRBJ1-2	ASSLAGYGYT
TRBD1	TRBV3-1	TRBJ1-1	ASSLDRGLNTEAF
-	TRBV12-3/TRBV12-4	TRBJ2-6	ASSLPLYMAGANVLT
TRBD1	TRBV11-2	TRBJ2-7	ASSLEGTDKY
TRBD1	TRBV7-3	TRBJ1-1	ASSKNRGDTEAF
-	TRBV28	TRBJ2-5	ASSSQTQYQETQY
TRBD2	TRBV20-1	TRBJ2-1	SATSKRVPGLAGVSDSEQF
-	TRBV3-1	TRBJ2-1	ASSQPPVNEQF
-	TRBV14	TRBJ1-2	ASSPSGLRRLEGGYT
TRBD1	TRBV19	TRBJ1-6	ASSPNRQGGSPLH
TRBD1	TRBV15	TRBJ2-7	ATSRDVMGQAYEQY
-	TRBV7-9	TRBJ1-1	ASSLGQGSTEAF
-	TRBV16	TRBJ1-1	ASSQSIGAF
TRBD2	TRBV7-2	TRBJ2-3	ASSPRLAVSTDTQY
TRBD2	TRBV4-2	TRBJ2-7	ASSQEPGTSGYEQY